This entry is about one T cell receptor (beta chain). The data belong to a study of control samples from healthy donors and cancer patients. Clones were sequenced by immunoSEQ multiplex PCR, and TCRdb holds only the in-frame ones, with some missing. The table lists roughly 80,000 clones, around nine tenths of them singletons, with approximately 6% in the top ten. Trimming removed 5 bases from V and 2 bases from J; junction bases left unmatched: 2. Germline V gene data show CDR1 as SGHVS and CDR2 as FNYEAQ. The CDR3 spans 14 residues. Specimen: blood. The V call is TRBV7-6, the J call TRBJ1-4; 7 nucleotides align to TRBD1. This TCR derives from a man aged 45-60 years in good health. DNA for the CDR3: TGTGCCAGCAGCCCGACAGGGACTAATGAAAAACTGTTTTTT. Translation gives CASSPTGTNEKLFF.